The TCR beta chain under discussion was sequenced for a study of cytomegalovirus exposure and HLA in healthy donors. Study-wide points: The study designated about 160 TCR beta chains cytomegalovirus-associated. It was reported that the classifier diagnosed cytomegalovirus status with high specificity and sensitivity in both the original and validation cohorts. Among the CMV-associated chains, a few were confirmed in vitro as specific for CMV antigens.

A word on this clone: What it binds is unknown.

The germline gives CDR1 SQVTM, CDR2 ANQGSEA. The CDR3 is 16 residues long. The V end was cut by 2 bases, the J end by 4 bases, with 20 bases between. TCRdb's copy holds only in-frame clones and misses some; the assay was immunoSEQ multiplex PCR. The sample holds about 200,000 clones; around 84% are singletons and the top ten take 13%. The rearrangement joins TRBV29-1 to TRBJ1-1, with a tentative D call TRBD1 (5 bases). The clonotype comes from a woman in her 30s in good health and CMV-seropositive. The sample consisted of PBMCs. The CDR3 sequence is CSVEPLWGVAVTEAFF. In DNA, the CDR3 is TGCAGCGTTGAACCCCTATGGGGGGTAGCGGTCACTGAAGCTTTCTTT.